The 10 T cell receptor beta chains listed next were all sequenced from one sample in a study of beta chain features in type 1 diabetes. The isolated RNA, all of it, was reverse transcribed, so expressed TCRB transcripts were what got sequenced. Sequencing was performed with immunoSEQ multiplex PCR; in TCRdb, only in-frame clones are kept and a portion is missing. The table records around 400,000 clones, 10% to 15% of them present only once. Material for sequencing was naive CD4+ T cells from blood. The receptors were gathered from a man between 18 and 35 years old in good health.

The J gene is TRBJ2-3, the V gene TRBV7-2, with 9 bases aligning to TRBD2. V lost 0 bases to trimming and J lost 8 bases; unmatched junction nucleotides: 6. This CDR3 region has 15 residues. Per the germline V gene, CDR1 is SGHTA and CDR2 is FQGNSA. CDR3 sequence reads: CASSLARLAGSTQYF. In nucleotides, the CDR3 is TGTGCCAGCAGCTTAGCTCGGCTAGCGGGGTCTACGCAGTATTTT.

Points on this clone: One end of the junction varies from germline; a read error may be responsible. The chain carries TRBV28 and TRBJ2-7, with D possibly being TRBD2 (5 bases). The germline V gene has CDR1 MDHEN and CDR2 SYDVKM. The CDR3 runs 12 residues. CDR3 in DNA: TGTGCCAGCAGTTTCTTTCTAAAGGGAGAGGACTTC. This sequence encodes CASSFFLKGEDF.

This chain connects TRBV6-5 to TRBJ1-5, with a weak D call TRBD1 (5 bases). This CDR3 is built from 16 residues. V was cut by 4 bases and J by 0 bases, with 13 bases left in between. The germline gives CDR1 MNHEY, CDR2 SVGAGI. CDR3 coding DNA: TGTGCCAGCAGTTCCCGACAGATCCATAGCAATCAGCCCCAGCATTTT. Protein: CASSSRQIHSNQPQHF.

This clone has a handful of counts. The chain links TRBV4-2 to TRBJ1-1; TRBD1 aligns across 7 bases. Germline trimming cut 0 bases from V and 1 base from J; bases unmatched to any gene: 5. The CDR3 runs to 16 residues. Germline V gene sequence: CDR1 LGHNA, CDR2 YNFKEQ. CDR3 in DNA: TGTGCCAGCAGCCAAGAACCAGGGGACAGGAACACTGAAGCTTTCTTT. Protein: CASSQEPGDRNTEAFF.

V is TRBV7-2 and J is TRBJ1-5, with TRBD1 as a possible D gene (6 bases). V lost 1 base and J lost 1, with 11 bases in between. The CDR3 has 16 amino acids. The germline gives CDR1 SGHTA, CDR2 FQGNSA. Here the CDR3 DNA reads TGTGCCAGCAGCTTAGGGGGGGGCGCGAGCAATCAGCCCCAGCATTTT. As protein: CASSLGGGASNQPQHF.

This clone turned up a few times. Other DNA sequences in the sample encode the same CDR3. This rearrangement joins TRBV5-4 to TRBJ2-7; D possibly corresponds to TRBD1 (6 bases). V was pared by 2 bases and J by 4 bases, with 7 bases between. Germline V CDR1 and CDR2: SGHNT, YYREEE (reference sequence). CDR3 size: 12 residues. CDR3 amino acids: CASSLRGYEQYF. The CDR3 bases are TGTGCCAGCAGCTTAAGGGGGTACGAGCAGTACTTC.

This clone was seen a handful of times. The chain employs TRBV27 and TRBJ2-3; D remains unclear. Between the trimmed V and J ends, which lost 4 bases and 2 bases, there was a span of 4 bases. The CDR3 is 12 residues long. CDR1 MNHEY and CDR2 SMNVEV come from the germline V gene (reference sequence). The CDR3 region is CASSSYTDTQYF. CDR3 sequence (DNA): TGTGCCAGCAGTTCCTACACAGATACGCAGTATTTT.

The genes are TRBV28 and TRBJ1-1; D may be TRBD1 (6 bases). This CDR3 is 13 amino acids long. Per germline, CDR1 MDHEN and CDR2 SYDVKM. V lost 7 bases and J lost 3, with 12 bases in between. CDR3 residues: CASTLGGDTEAFF. In nucleotides, the CDR3 is TGTGCCAGCACCCTAGGGGGGGACACTGAAGCTTTCTTT.

This clone was observed a handful of times. The rearrangement joins TRBV25-1 to TRBJ1-4, with D possibly matching TRBD1 (5 bases). CDR1 is MGHDK and CDR2 is SYGVNS in the germline V gene. CDR3 length: 14 amino acids. Trimming cost V 5 bases and J 4 bases, with 11 bases left between them. The CDR3 DNA reads TGTGCCAGCAGTCAGACAGATCGTAATGAAAAACTGTTTTTT. Its protein is CASSQTDRNEKLFF.

V and J are TRBV5-6 and TRBJ2-2; TRBD2 matches 12 bases. Germline V gene data show CDR1 as SGHDT and CDR2 as YYEEEE. CDR3 length: 15 amino acids. V trimming: 2 bases; J trimming: 5 bases; junction bases outside the gene matches: 1. CDR3 region: CASSFGTSGTGELFF. The CDR3 region has the DNA TGTGCCAGCAGCTTCGGGACTAGCGGGACCGGGGAGCTGTTTTTT. The full variable domain, with the rest looked up from reference TRBV5-6 and TRBJ2-2, is DAGVTQSPTHLIKTRGQQVTLRCSPKSGHDTVSWYQQALGQGPQFIFQYYEEEERQRGNFPDRFSGHQFPNYSSELNVNALLLGDSALYLCASSFGTSGTGELFFGEGSRLTVL.